The rows below give T cell receptor beta chains drawn from one sample of a study of T cell repertoires in cytomegalovirus infection. No antigen has been assigned to these receptors. TCRdb reprocessed the reads via MiXCR and lists one record per CDR3 protein. The sample lists fewer than 200,000 distinct CDR3 sequences, roughly 20% occurring once. The material sequenced was CD8+ T cells from cultured PBMCs, taken from culture after CMV antigen stimulation. Receptors originate from a human donor in good health (CMV status not recorded). Some clones in this sample may be carry-over from other donors' samples. CDR3s include the opening cysteine and the closing phenylalanine or tryptophan. A D gene is named only where the DNA matches it firmly. Expanded clones get a size class; other rows say once, few or many, or leave the size out.

V: TRBV11-2; D: TRBD1; size: -; J: TRBJ2-7; CDR3: CASSLAGGEAVHKTSYEQYF; DNA: TGTGCCAGCAGCTTAGCAGGGGGCGAAGCGGTTCATAAGACCTCCTACGAGCAGTACTTC
V: TRBV12-3/TRBV12-4; D: -; size: few; J: TRBJ1-4; CDR3: CASSDLLKGSEKLFF; DNA: TGTGCCAGCAGTGACCTTTTGAAGGGGAGTGAAAAACTGTTTTTT
V: TRBV7-9; D: -; size: few; J: TRBJ1-1; CDR3: CASSLVRTLNTEAFF; DNA: TGTGCCAGCAGCTTAGTTCGGACACTGAACACTGAAGCTTTCTTT
V: TRBV19; D: TRBD1; size: few; J: TRBJ1-1; CDR3: CATEPRDRGKNTEAFF; DNA: TGTGCCACCGAGCCTCGGGACAGGGGAAAAAACACTGAAGCTTTCTTT
V: TRBV6-2/TRBV6-3; D: -; size: few; J: TRBJ2-1; CDR3: CASSDNKLGGPYNEQFF; DNA: TGTGCCAGCAGTGACAACAAACTAGGGGGGCCCTACAATGAGCAGTTCTTC
V: TRBV6-2/TRBV6-3; D: -; size: -; J: TRBJ2-1; CDR3: CASSYPGRGLF; DNA: TGTGCCAGCAGTTACCCAGGAAGGGGCCTCTTC
V: TRBV27; D: -; size: few; J: TRBJ2-3; CDR3: CASSSVLVEFTDTQYF; DNA: TGTGCCAGCAGTTCCGTGCTAGTCGAATTCACAGATACGCAGTATTTT
V: TRBV7-2; D: TRBD1; size: few; J: TRBJ1-1; CDR3: CASSLVAGQMNTEAFF; DNA: TGTGCCAGCAGCTTAGTGGCGGGACAGATGAACACTGAAGCTTTCTTT
V: TRBV7-2; D: TRBD1; size: few; J: TRBJ1-2; CDR3: CASSLDRGRTGYTF; DNA: TGTGCCAGCAGCCTAGACAGGGGGCGTACTGGCTACACCTTC
V: TRBV12-3/TRBV12-4; D: -; size: -; J: TRBJ2-1; CDR3: CASSSRVGYNEQFF; DNA: TGTGCCAGCTCTTCCCGGGTAGGCTACAATGAGCAGTTCTTC
V: TRBV4-2; D: -; size: few; J: TRBJ2-2; CDR3: CASSPYSPGELFF; DNA: TGTGCCAGCAGCCCCTACAGTCCCGGGGAGCTGTTTTTT
V: TRBV7-9; D: -; size: many; J: TRBJ1-1; CDR3: CASSRLAGPIPEAFF; DNA: TGTGCCAGCAGTCGACTGGCGGGCCCTATCCCTGAAGCTTTCTTT
V: TRBV4-3; D: TRBD1; size: few; J: TRBJ2-2; CDR3: CASSQDRAPGELFF; DNA: TGCGCCAGCAGCCAGGACAGGGCCCCCGGGGAGCTGTTTTTT
V: TRBV15; D: -; size: -; J: TRBJ1-1; CDR3: CATSDPDRNTEAFF; DNA: TGTGCCACCAGCGACCCGGACAGGAACACTGAAGCTTTCTTT
V: TRBV7-2; D: -; size: -; J: TRBJ2-7; CDR3: CASSLTWTASYEQYF; DNA: TGTGCCAGCAGCCTAACCTGGACGGCCTCCTACGAGCAGTACTTC
V: TRBV25-1; D: TRBD1; size: -; J: TRBJ2-3; CDR3: CASRGQGTDTQYF; DNA: TGTGCCAGCAGGGGACAGGGAACAGATACGCAGTATTTT
V: TRBV6-4; D: -; size: -; J: TRBJ1-2; CDR3: CASSATPQGYGYTF; DNA: TGTGCCAGCAGTGCCACACCACAAGGATATGGCTACACCTTC
V: TRBV7-9; D: -; size: -; J: TRBJ1-1; CDR3: CASSSPPAEAFF; DNA: TGTGCCAGCAGCTCCCCTCCCGCTGAAGCTTTCTTT
V: TRBV12-3/TRBV12-4; D: TRBD1; size: once; J: TRBJ1-3; CDR3: CASSSRDRDSGNTIFF; DNA: TGTGCCAGCAGTTCCCGGGACAGGGACTCTGGAAACACCATATTTTTT
V: TRBV4-1; D: -; size: -; J: TRBJ2-7; CDR3: CASSHRQSYEQYF; DNA: TGCGCCAGCAGCCATCGACAGTCCTACGAGCAGTACTTC
V: TRBV7-9; D: TRBD1; size: -; J: TRBJ1-6; CDR3: CASSLVGTGPNSPLHF; DNA: TGTGCCAGCAGCTTGGTGGGGACAGGCCCAAATTCACCCCTCCACTTT
V: TRBV18; D: -; size: few; J: TRBJ2-2; CDR3: CASSPTETSANTGELFF; DNA: TGTGCCAGCTCCCCTACTGAGACATCCGCGAACACCGGGGAGCTGTTTTTT
V: TRBV7-2; D: -; size: -; J: TRBJ1-4; CDR3: CASSLSGITATNEKLFF; DNA: TGTGCCAGCAGCTTATCCGGCATTACGGCAACTAATGAAAAACTGTTTTTT
V: TRBV12-3/TRBV12-4; D: -; size: -; J: TRBJ2-7; CDR3: CASSAEIWHEQYF; DNA: TGTGCCAGCAGTGCGGAGATTTGGCACGAGCAGTACTTC
V: TRBV4-1; D: -; size: -; J: TRBJ2-3; CDR3: CASSQTPGQSTDTQYF; DNA: TGCGCCAGCAGCCAAACCCCGGGCCAAAGCACAGATACGCAGTATTTT
V: TRBV6-1; D: -; size: few; J: TRBJ1-5; CDR3: CASSREYSNQPQHF; DNA: TGTGCCAGCAGTCGGGAGTATAGCAATCAGCCCCAGCATTTT
V: TRBV10-3; D: -; size: -; J: TRBJ2-5; CDR3: CAIRDTGELKETQYF; DNA: TGTGCCATCAGGGACACGGGGGAGCTTAAAGAGACCCAGTACTTC
V: TRBV6-2/TRBV6-3; D: -; size: few; J: TRBJ1-5; CDR3: CASSYDSGNQPQHF; DNA: TGTGCCAGCAGTTACGACTCAGGGAATCAGCCCCAGCATTTT
V: TRBV28; D: -; size: many; J: TRBJ2-3; CDR3: CASSLDTDTQYF; DNA: TGTGCCAGCAGTTTAGACACAGATACGCAGTATTTT
V: TRBV6-1; D: TRBD1; size: -; J: TRBJ2-5; CDR3: CASSSGTGRIETQYF; DNA: TGTGCCAGCAGTTCCGGGACAGGGCGAATAGAGACCCAGTACTTC
V: TRBV7-2; D: -; size: few; J: TRBJ1-1; CDR3: CASSPATVMNTEAFF; DNA: TGTGCCAGCAGCCCGGCGACAGTAATGAACACTGAAGCTTTCTTT
V: TRBV7-6; D: TRBD2; size: once; J: TRBJ2-3; CDR3: CASSAWGGGLTDTQYF; DNA: TGTGCCAGCAGTGCGTGGGGCGGGGGTCTCACAGATACGCAGTATTTT
V: TRBV7-3; D: TRBD2; size: once; J: TRBJ2-1; CDR3: CASSGHGLESNNEQFF; DNA: TGTGCCAGCAGCGGTCACGGACTAGAGTCCAACAATGAGCAGTTCTTC
V: TRBV7-9; D: TRBD1; size: few; J: TRBJ2-7; CDR3: CASSSTSGGQNRYEQYF; DNA: TGTGCCAGCAGCTCTACATCAGGGGGACAGAACCGATACGAGCAGTACTTC
V: TRBV7-9; D: -; size: -; J: TRBJ1-3; CDR3: CASGPPSGNTIYF; DNA: TGTGCCAGCGGCCCCCCCTCTGGAAACACCATATATTTT
V: TRBV7-9; D: TRBD1; size: -; J: TRBJ2-7; CDR3: CASSSDRTQQYF; DNA: TGTGCCAGCAGCTCGGACAGGACCCAGCAGTACTTC
V: TRBV7-2; D: -; size: few; J: TRBJ2-7; CDR3: CACRRTSRGGYEQYF; DNA: TGTGCTTGCCGTAGGACTAGTAGGGGGGGCTACGAGCAGTACTTC
V: TRBV15; D: -; size: -; J: TRBJ2-3; CDR3: CATAGGGERGTDTQYF; DNA: TGTGCCACAGCTGGGGGCGGGGAACGAGGCACAGATACGCAGTATTTT
V: TRBV12-3/TRBV12-4; D: -; size: -; J: TRBJ1-1; CDR3: CASSLGFGTGRNTEAFF; DNA: TGTGCCAGCAGTTTAGGGTTTGGTACAGGGCGGAACACTGAAGCTTTCTTT
V: TRBV11-2; D: -; size: -; J: TRBJ2-1; CDR3: CASSFGQNNEQFF; DNA: TGTGCCAGCAGCTTTGGACAGAACAATGAGCAGTTCTTC